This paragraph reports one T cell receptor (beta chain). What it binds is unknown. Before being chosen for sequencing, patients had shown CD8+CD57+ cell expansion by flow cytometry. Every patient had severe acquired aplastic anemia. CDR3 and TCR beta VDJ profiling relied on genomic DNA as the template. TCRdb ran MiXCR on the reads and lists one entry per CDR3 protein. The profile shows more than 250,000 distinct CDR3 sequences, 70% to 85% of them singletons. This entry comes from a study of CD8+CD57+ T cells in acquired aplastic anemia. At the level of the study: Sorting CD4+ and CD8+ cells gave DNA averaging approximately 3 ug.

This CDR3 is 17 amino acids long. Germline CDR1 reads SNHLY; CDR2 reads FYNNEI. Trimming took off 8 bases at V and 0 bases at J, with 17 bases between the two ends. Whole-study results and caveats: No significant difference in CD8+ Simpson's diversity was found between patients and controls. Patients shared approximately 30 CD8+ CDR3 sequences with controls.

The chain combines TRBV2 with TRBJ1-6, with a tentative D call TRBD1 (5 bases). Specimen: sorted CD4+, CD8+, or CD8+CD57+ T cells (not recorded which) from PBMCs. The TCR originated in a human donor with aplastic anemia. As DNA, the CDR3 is TGTGCCAGCGGGGACGGGGGTTCGAGCTCCTATAATTCACCCCTCCACTTT. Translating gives CASGDGGSSSYNSPLHF.